Following are 22 T cell receptor beta chains from one sample sequenced in a study of blood T cell repertoires in COVID-19. The repertoire was sequenced with immunoSEQ multiplex PCR; TCRdb's copy has only in-frame clones and lacks some. Seen here are approximately 240,000 clones, around 86% observed once, and the top ten hold roughly 3%. Input material: peripheral blood. Every receptor here comes from a woman aged 25-40 years who had recovered from COVID-19.

This sequence joins TRBV5-1 and TRBJ1-2; tentative D call: TRBD1 (6 bases). CDR3 length equals 13 residues. Germline V lookup: CDR1 SGHRS, CDR2 YFSETQ. Trimming stripped 0 bases from V and 8 bases from J, with 11 bases between. Here the CDR3 reads CASSLDRAGGYTF. CDR3 DNA sequence: TGCGCCAGCAGCTTGGACAGGGCAGGGGGCTACACCTTC.

This clone was recorded only once. The V call is TRBV19, the J call TRBJ2-7; D possibly corresponds to TRBD2 (5 bases). CDR1 is LNHDA and CDR2 is SQIVND in the germline V gene (reference sequence). Between the trimmed V and J ends, which lost 5 bases and 6 bases, there was a span of 17 bases. This CDR3 is built from 14 residues. The CDR3 DNA is TGTGCCAGTAGTGAGGGCCTGATTTCGTCCGAGCAGTACTTC. Translated, it gives CASSEGLISSEQYF.

Only one count was recorded for this clone. The chain couples TRBV7-9 to TRBJ2-3; 9 nucleotides line up with TRBD2. Germline V lookup: CDR1 SEHNR, CDR2 FQNEAQ (reference sequence). This CDR3 is built from 16 residues. The ends lost 5 bases at V and 0 bases at J; junction bases unmatched: 6. The CDR3 region has the DNA TGTGCCAGCAGCCCTAGGACTAGCGCCAGCACAGATACGCAGTATTTT. Protein product: CASSPRTSASTDTQYF.

About this clone: Other DNA sequences of this sample code for an identical CDR3. Here the CDR3 reads CASSPRVATNEKLFF. CDR3 DNA: TGTGCCAGCTCACCCCGGGTGGCAACTAATGAAAAACTGTTTTTT. The V gene is TRBV18, the J gene TRBJ1-4; no definite D call. CDR1 is KGHSH and CDR2 is LQKENI in the germline V gene. CDR3 length: 15 residues. V was trimmed by 3 bases and J by 0 bases, leaving 8 bases between them. The full variable domain, completed using reference TRBV18 and TRBJ1-4, is NAGVMQNPRHLVRRRGQEARLRCSPMKGHSHVYWYRQLPEEGLKFMVYLQKENIIDESGMPKERFSAEFPKEGPSILRIQQVVRGDSAAYFCASSPRVATNEKLFFGSGTQLSVL.

The chain couples TRBV15 to TRBJ2-1; 11 bases are shared with TRBD2. CDR1 is LNHNV and CDR2 is YYDKDF in the germline V gene (reference sequence). V shed 6 bases, J shed 7 bases, and the junction held 8 bases outside the gene matches. The CDR3 is made up of 15 amino acids. The CDR3 sequence: CATRNSGGAGNEQFF. The CDR3 bases are TGTGCCACCAGGAATAGCGGGGGGGCGGGGAATGAGCAGTTCTTC.

The chain couples TRBV6-5 to TRBJ2-7, with D possibly matching TRBD1 (6 bases). The CDR3 consists of 15 residues. Germline V gene sequence: CDR1 MNHEY, CDR2 SVGAGI. The V end was cut by 0 bases, the J end by 6 bases, with 15 bases between. The DNA of the CDR3 is TGTGCCAGCAGTTACTCTCAGGGGAAAGCTGTCGAGCAGTACTTC. Protein product: CASSYSQGKAVEQYF.

The V and J genes are TRBV5-6 and TRBJ2-3; 7 positions agree with TRBD2. This CDR3 comprises 15 residues. Germline CDR1 reads SGHDT; CDR2 reads YYEEEE. Trimming at V came to 5 bases and at J to 0 bases, leaving 6 bases not matched to a gene. CDR3 in amino acids: CASSPLADSTDTQYF. CDR3 bases: TGTGCCAGCAGTCCCCTAGCGGATAGCACAGATACGCAGTATTTT.

The rearrangement links TRBV5-5 to TRBJ1-5, with 11 nucleotides matching TRBD1. Germline V gives CDR1 SGHKS, CDR2 YYEKEE (reference sequence). Germline trimming cut 1 base from V and 1 base from J; bases unmatched to any gene: 4. The CDR3 has 17 amino acids. CDR3 DNA: TGTGCCAGCAGCTTGTTCGGGACAGGGGGGAGCAATCAGCCCCAGCATTTT. It is translated as CASSLFGTGGSNQPQHF.

This clone was counted only a few times. This chain connects TRBV10-2 to TRBJ1-1, with D possibly TRBD1 on 5 matching bases. Germline lookup yields CDR1 WSHSY and CDR2 SAAADI. CDR3 length: 14 residues. V was trimmed by 6 bases and J by 3 bases, leaving 14 bases between them. The CDR3 nucleotides read TGCGCCAGCAGGAGAAATGTGGGGCACACTGAAGCTTTCTTT. Protein sequence: CASRRNVGHTEAFF.

The count of this clone is one. CDR3 nucleotides: TGCGCCAGCAGCTTGGATGGGACAGTAACCTACGAGCAGTACTTC. It yields the protein CASSLDGTVTYEQYF. The chain joins TRBV5-1 to TRBJ2-7; 7 nucleotides agree with TRBD1. Germline values: CDR1 SGHRS, CDR2 YFSETQ. V gave up 0 bases and J gave up 2 bases; unmatched junction bases: 5. This CDR3 spans 15 amino acids.

The genes are TRBV9 and TRBJ2-1; D is possibly TRBD2 (6 bases). With 4 bases removed from V and 8 bases from J, the gap between germline ends came to 16 bases. The CDR3 totals 14 residues. Per the germline V gene, CDR1 is SGDLS and CDR2 is YYNGEE. CDR3 sequence: CASSPGTRGDEQFF. CDR3 bases: TGTGCCAGCAGCCCCGGGACTCGGGGCGATGAGCAGTTCTTC.

The chain employs TRBV6-4 and TRBJ1-2; the D gene is possibly TRBD1 (5 bases). Germline V lookup: CDR1 MRHNA, CDR2 SNTAGT. The length of the CDR3 is 17 residues. V was pared by 3 bases and J by 3 bases, with 20 bases between. CDR3 protein: CASSEVLHRRSHYGYTF. CDR3 sequence (DNA): TGTGCCAGCAGTGAGGTACTACACAGGAGATCACACTATGGCTACACCTTC.

This chain links TRBV20-1 with TRBJ2-3, with 8 bases that match TRBD1. CDR1 and CDR2 (germline): DFQATT, SNEGSKA (reference sequence). The CDR3 sequence is 11 residues long. V dropped 8 bases and J dropped 5; count of bases not matched to a gene: 3. CDR3 loop: CSPGQGDTQYF. The DNA for the CDR3 is TGCAGTCCTGGACAGGGAGATACGCAGTATTTT.

This chain joins TRBV5-1 and TRBJ1-2; D gene unclear. Trimming left V 0 bases short and J 0 bases short, with 6 bases between. The CDR3 spans 14 residues. The V gene's germline CDR1 is SGHRS and CDR2 YFSETQ. Here the CDR3 DNA reads TGCGCCAGCAGCTTGGCACAGTCTAACTATGGCTACACCTTC. It is translated as CASSLAQSNYGYTF.

The chain joins TRBV12-3 or TRBV12-4 to TRBJ1-5, with D possibly matching TRBD1 (5 bases). The CDR3 is 13 residues long. Deletions cut 6 bases from V and 7 bases from J, with 13 bases between. The CDR3 spells CASRTGVGQPQHF. CDR3 in DNA: TGTGCCAGCAGGACGGGGGTCGGGCAGCCCCAGCATTTT.

The gene calls are TRBV3-1 (or the pseudogene TRBV3-2) and TRBJ2-2, with TRBD1 matching over 7 bases. The CDR3 sequence is 15 residues long. The trim removed 2 bases at V and 5 bases at J, leaving 5 bases unmatched. Germline-derived CDR1 and CDR2 are LGHDT and YNNKEL (reference sequence). The CDR3 nucleotides are TGTGCCAGCAGCCAATCCTCCAGGGGGACCGGGGAGCTGTTTTTT. Protein product: CASSQSSRGTGELFF.

The chain uses TRBV2 and TRBJ2-2; TRBD1 matches 9 bases. CDR3 length equals 14 residues. The J segment lost 5 bases and the V segment lost 7 bases, leaving 5 bases of the junction unmatched. Germline V gene data show CDR1 as SNHLY and CDR2 as FYNNEI. CDR3 bases: TGTGCCAGCATCTCTGACAGGGGGACCGGGGAGCTGTTTTTT. Translated: CASISDRGTGELFF.

This chain links TRBV5-6 with TRBJ2-3, with 9 bases that match TRBD2. V was clipped by 4 bases and J by 6 bases; unmatched bases: 6. This CDR3 has 14 residues. Looked up from germline, CDR1 is SGHDT and CDR2 is YYEEEE. CDR3 loop: CASSGAGGPDTQYF. In nucleotides, the CDR3 is TGTGCCAGCAGCGGGGCGGGGGGGCCTGATACGCAGTATTTT.

The chain has TRBV1 and TRBJ2-1; the table's D call of TRBD2 was not tested on the DNA. TRBV1 is designated a pseudogene. The CDR3 sequence is 18 residues long. CDR3 sequence reads: CTSSQLRGGESSYNEQFF. CDR3 nucleotide sequence: TGCACCAGCAGCCAACTCAGGGGAGGGGAGAGCTCCTACAATGAGCAGTTCTTC.

The genes are TRBV15 and TRBJ2-3, with 13 nucleotides matching TRBD2. The CDR3 consists of 18 residues. V was clipped by 1 base and J by 1 base; unmatched bases: 5. CDR1 and CDR2 from the germline V gene are LNHNV and YYDKDF (reference sequence). The CDR3 DNA reads as TGTGCCACCAGCAGAGGAACTAGCGGGGGGGGAGGCACAGATACGCAGTATTTT. Its protein product is CATSRGTSGGGGTDTQYF.

The V call is TRBV19, the J call TRBJ2-7; TRBD2 matches 7 bases. The CDR3 runs to 14 residues. In germline, CDR1 is LNHDA, CDR2 SQIVND (reference sequence). V lost 5 bases, J lost 2 bases, and 6 bases stayed unmatched. In DNA, the CDR3 is TGTGCCAGTAGTCAGGAGGGACTAACCTACGAGCAGTACTTC. The encoded protein is CASSQEGLTYEQYF.

The CDR3 nucleotides are TGTGCCAGCAGCCCTTCCCGACGCGGTCGAGGAACTGAAGCTTTCTTT. Protein sequence: CASSPSRRGRGTEAFF. The J gene is TRBJ1-1, the V gene TRBV7-9; D gene ambiguous. Germline CDR1 and CDR2: SEHNR and FQNEAQ (reference sequence). Trimming stripped 5 bases from V and 5 bases from J, with 21 bases between. The CDR3 covers 16 residues.